This T cell receptor beta chain originates from a study of blood T cells in healthy people across ages. This clonotype appeared a few times. The authors ran a second PCR of about 7 to 11 cycles using a sample-barcoded 5' primer and a J-beta primer mix. MiXCR, run by TCRdb on the 5' RACE reads, gives a single entry per CDR3 protein. The table lists 710,000 or so distinct CDR3 sequences, 20% to 25% of them singletons. The germline gives CDR1 DFQATT, CDR2 SNEGSKA (reference sequence). CDR3 length: 13 amino acids. The trim removed 5 bases at V and 5 bases at J, leaving 8 bases unmatched. The sample consisted of blood. The chain couples TRBV20-1 to TRBJ2-5; TRBD2 matches 7 bases. This TCR came from a man aged 65-85 years in good health. In DNA, the CDR3 is TGCAGTGCTCAAGGACTAGACGCGGAGACCCAGTACTTC. It specifies CSAQGLDAETQYF.